This T cell receptor (beta chain) was captured by sequencing in a study of blood T cell repertoires in COVID-19. The CDR3 has 14 amino acids. The V end was cut by 3 bases, the J end by 1 base, with 9 bases between. Looked up from germline, CDR1 is ENHRY and CDR2 is SYGVKD. Profiled with immunoSEQ multiplex PCR; TCRdb holds only in-frame clones, not every one. The sample has 220,000 or so clones, 85% to 90% seen once; the top ten hold about 3.3%. Sequenced: PBMCs or T cells enriched from blood (not recorded which). The receptor was derived from a woman aged 18 to 35 in a cohort exposed to, infected with or recovered from COVID-19 (not recorded which). The chain combines TRBV10-3 with TRBJ1-2; D unresolved. The CDR3 coding sequence is TGTGCCATCAGTGACGGAGCGGGTAACTATGGCTACACCTTC. As protein: CAISDGAGNYGYTF.